A selection of T cell receptor beta chains follows, all from one sample in a study of cytomegalovirus exposure and HLA in healthy donors. Clones were sequenced by immunoSEQ multiplex PCR, and TCRdb holds only the in-frame ones, with some missing. This repertoire shows 100,000 to 150,000 clones, roughly 80% found once; its top ten account for around 3.6%. Sequences were obtained from PBMCs. Receptors were obtained from a man aged 25 to 40 in good health and CMV-seronegative. Each CDR3 is given with its conserved first and last residue. The D gene is left open where the match is weak. Some rows mark clone size as missing; the rest say once, few, many or name a class of expanded clone.

d_call: TRBD1
cdr3_length: 16
v_call: TRBV29-1
clone_size: -
j_call: TRBJ1-1
cdr3_aa: CSAWDRGFSENTEAFF
cdr3_nt: TGCAGCGCTTGGGACAGGGGGTTCTCGGAGAACACTGAAGCTTTCTTT

d_call: -
cdr3_length: 15
v_call: TRBV6-5
clone_size: -
j_call: TRBJ2-3
cdr3_aa: CASSYGRASTDTQYF
cdr3_nt: TGTGCCAGCAGTTACGGGCGAGCCAGCACAGATACGCAGTATTTT

d_call: -
cdr3_length: 15
v_call: TRBV2
clone_size: -
j_call: TRBJ2-3
cdr3_aa: CASSERKGGTDTQYF
cdr3_nt: TGTGCCAGCAGTGAAAGGAAAGGGGGCACAGATACGCAGTATTTT

d_call: TRBD1
cdr3_length: 15
v_call: TRBV7-2
clone_size: -
j_call: TRBJ2-1
cdr3_aa: CASSTRQGSYNEQFF
cdr3_nt: TGTGCCAGCAGCACCCGACAGGGTTCCTACAATGAGCAGTTCTTC

d_call: -
cdr3_length: 14
v_call: TRBV27
clone_size: -
j_call: TRBJ2-1
cdr3_aa: CASSFLSSYNEQFF
cdr3_nt: TGTGCCAGCAGTTTTTTGAGCTCCTACAATGAGCAGTTCTTC

d_call: TRBD1
cdr3_length: 15
v_call: TRBV28
clone_size: few
j_call: TRBJ2-1
cdr3_aa: CASKLQGAGGNEQFF
cdr3_nt: TGTGCCAGCAAGTTACAGGGGGCAGGTGGGAATGAGCAGTTCTTC

d_call: TRBD2
cdr3_length: 17
v_call: TRBV10-1
clone_size: -
j_call: TRBJ2-2
cdr3_aa: CASSETSGRTNTGELFF
cdr3_nt: TGCGCCAGCAGTGAGACTAGCGGGAGGACGAACACCGGGGAGCTGTTTTTT

d_call: -
cdr3_length: 13
v_call: TRBV6-6
clone_size: -
j_call: TRBJ2-2
cdr3_aa: CASSDQGRRELFF
cdr3_nt: TGTGCCAGCAGTGACCAGGGGCGCAGGGAGCTGTTTTTT

d_call: TRBD1
cdr3_length: 17
v_call: TRBV19
clone_size: -
j_call: TRBJ2-7
cdr3_aa: CASSIYLGQPEDYEQYF
cdr3_nt: TGTGCCAGTAGTATATACTTGGGACAGCCTGAAGACTACGAGCAGTACTTC

d_call: -
cdr3_length: 12
v_call: TRBV7-9
clone_size: -
j_call: TRBJ2-7
cdr3_aa: CASSVQGLEQYF
cdr3_nt: TGTGCCAGCAGTGTCCAGGGCCTCGAGCAGTACTTC

d_call: -
cdr3_length: 12
v_call: TRBV30
clone_size: -
j_call: TRBJ1-4
cdr3_aa: CAWLEGNEKLFF
cdr3_nt: TGTGCCTGGCTGGAGGGTAATGAAAAACTGTTTTTT

d_call: TRBD2
cdr3_length: 16
v_call: TRBV5-4
clone_size: once
j_call: TRBJ2-3
cdr3_aa: CASSFAPSGSADTQYF
cdr3_nt: TGTGCCAGCAGCTTCGCCCCTAGCGGGAGTGCAGATACGCAGTATTTT

d_call: TRBD2
cdr3_length: 15
v_call: TRBV5-1
clone_size: -
j_call: TRBJ2-7
cdr3_aa: CASSMTSGGLTEQYF
cdr3_nt: TGCGCCAGCAGTATGACTAGCGGGGGGCTCACGGAGCAGTACTTC

d_call: TRBD1
cdr3_length: 12
v_call: TRBV11-2
clone_size: -
j_call: TRBJ2-4
cdr3_aa: CASSLIQGAQYF
cdr3_nt: TGTGCCAGCAGCTTAATACAGGGGGCTCAGTACTTC

d_call: TRBD2
cdr3_length: 19
v_call: TRBV14
clone_size: -
j_call: TRBJ2-7
cdr3_aa: CASSHVPGTSGPSSYEQYF
cdr3_nt: TGTGCCAGCAGCCATGTACCCGGGACTAGCGGTCCTAGCTCCTACGAGCAGTACTTC

d_call: TRBD2
cdr3_length: 15
v_call: TRBV5-1
clone_size: -
j_call: TRBJ2-5
cdr3_aa: CASSLSGGAIETQYF
cdr3_nt: TGCGCCAGCAGCTTAAGCGGGGGGGCTATCGAGACCCAGTACTTC

d_call: TRBD1
cdr3_length: 15
v_call: TRBV18
clone_size: once
j_call: TRBJ1-1
cdr3_aa: CASSPRRTGTTEAFF
cdr3_nt: TGTGCCAGCTCACCCCGGAGGACAGGGACCACTGAAGCTTTCTTT

d_call: -
cdr3_length: 14
v_call: TRBV7-3
clone_size: -
j_call: TRBJ2-7
cdr3_aa: CAATLGALSYEQYF
cdr3_nt: TGTGCCGCGACCCTGGGGGCCCTCTCCTACGAGCAGTACTTC

d_call: -
cdr3_length: 14
v_call: TRBV30
clone_size: -
j_call: TRBJ2-1
cdr3_aa: CAWSRSYSYNEQFF
cdr3_nt: TGTGCCTGGAGCCGGTCTTACTCCTACAATGAGCAGTTCTTC

d_call: -
cdr3_length: 14
v_call: TRBV9
clone_size: -
j_call: TRBJ2-2
cdr3_aa: CASSRQPNTGELFF
cdr3_nt: TGTGCCAGCTCGCGGCAGCCGAACACCGGGGAGCTGTTTTTT

d_call: -
cdr3_length: 15
v_call: TRBV28
clone_size: once
j_call: TRBJ1-5
cdr3_aa: CASSSTKGLSQPQHF
cdr3_nt: TGTGCCAGCAGTTCCACTAAGGGGTTGAGTCAGCCCCAGCATTTT

d_call: -
cdr3_length: 18
v_call: TRBV2
clone_size: -
j_call: TRBJ2-1
cdr3_aa: CASRKHPDFTTSYNEQFF
cdr3_nt: TGTGCCAGCAGAAAGCACCCCGACTTCACCACCTCCTACAATGAGCAGTTCTTC

d_call: TRBD1
cdr3_length: 15
v_call: TRBV15
clone_size: few
j_call: TRBJ2-7
cdr3_aa: CATSRGGQLSYEQYF
cdr3_nt: TGTGCCACCAGCAGAGGGGGACAGCTGTCCTACGAGCAGTACTTC

d_call: -
cdr3_length: 14
v_call: TRBV9
clone_size: -
j_call: TRBJ2-7
cdr3_aa: CASSVDSSPNEQYF
cdr3_nt: TGTGCCAGCAGCGTAGATAGTTCCCCTAACGAGCAGTACTTC

d_call: -
cdr3_length: 12
v_call: TRBV28
clone_size: -
j_call: TRBJ2-2
cdr3_aa: CASSILTGELFF
cdr3_nt: TGTGCCAGCAGTATACTCACCGGGGAGCTGTTTTTT

d_call: -
cdr3_length: 14
v_call: TRBV4-1
clone_size: few
j_call: TRBJ2-4
cdr3_aa: CASSQAAGLGIQYF
cdr3_nt: TGCGCCAGCAGCCAAGCCGCGGGTCTAGGCATTCAGTACTTC

d_call: TRBD1
cdr3_length: 14
v_call: TRBV5-1
clone_size: -
j_call: TRBJ1-2
cdr3_aa: CASSQLGQGKGYTF
cdr3_nt: TGCGCCAGCAGCCAACTCGGACAGGGTAAAGGCTACACCTTC

d_call: TRBD1
cdr3_length: 15
v_call: TRBV27
clone_size: -
j_call: TRBJ2-2
cdr3_aa: CASSLQGAFTGELFF
cdr3_nt: TGTGCCAGCAGTCTACAGGGGGCTTTCACCGGGGAGCTGTTTTTT

d_call: -
cdr3_length: 14
v_call: TRBV27
clone_size: -
j_call: TRBJ2-7
cdr3_aa: CASSQGQTTYEQYF
cdr3_nt: TGTGCCAGCAGTCAAGGACAGACCACCTACGAGCAGTACTTC

d_call: TRBD1
cdr3_length: 15
v_call: TRBV5-1
clone_size: once
j_call: TRBJ2-1
cdr3_aa: CASSPGQSSYNEQFF
cdr3_nt: TGCGCCAGCAGCCCGGGACAGAGCTCCTACAATGAGCAGTTCTTC

d_call: TRBD1
cdr3_length: 15
v_call: TRBV7-6
clone_size: -
j_call: TRBJ2-7
cdr3_aa: CASSFSSTGPYEQYF
cdr3_nt: TGTGCCAGCAGCTTTTCATCGACAGGGCCCTACGAGCAGTACTTC